A selection of T cell receptor beta chains follows, all from one sample in a study of T cell changes during pregnancy in multiple sclerosis. Repertoires were generated with immunoSEQ multiplex PCR, while TCRdb's copy carries only in-frame clones and drops some. The data show roughly 100,000 clones, roughly 91% seen once. Sequences were derived from peripheral blood, sampled after pregnancy. The receptors stem from a female donor in good health, enrolled as a control in a pregnancy study. Both conserved end residues are trimmed from each CDR3. The D gene is left open where the match is weak.

V	D	J	CDR3
TRBV5-1	NA	TRBJ2-5	ASSKEGARRETQY
TRBV7-8	NA	TRBJ1-4	ASSLGQGSEKLF
TRBV7-2	NA	TRBJ2-3	ASSRRLVTISTDTQY
TRBV7-2	NA	TRBJ2-7	ASSLVRTIYEQY
TRBV5-1	NA	TRBJ2-7	ASSLDPLDSSPHEQY
TRBV4-3	TRBD1	TRBJ2-7	ASSLSHRGDYEQY
TRBV6-5	TRBD2	TRBJ2-7	ASSYSRQGGLYEQY
TRBV27	TRBD1	TRBJ2-7	ASSLAGTVYEQY
TRBV20-1	NA	TRBJ2-5	SARGGRTQY
TRBV6-1	TRBD1	TRBJ2-7	ASRRSDRGRNEQY
TRBV7-6	NA	TRBJ1-3	ASSYSPGVSGNTIY
TRBV30	NA	TRBJ1-4	AWSSSLPMEKLF
TRBV5-4	TRBD1	TRBJ1-1	ASSIGTGGVRYAEAF
TRBV2	NA	TRBJ2-3	ASSAGGRGPSDTQY
TRBV14	TRBD1	TRBJ1-6	ASSQGRDRGPESSYNSPLH
TRBV27	NA	TRBJ1-4	ASSSPGGATNEKLF
TRBV5-1	NA	TRBJ2-1	ASSLDGGAYNEQF
TRBV7-9	TRBD2	TRBJ2-5	ASSFSGGKETQY
TRBV7-9	NA	TRBJ2-2	ANSPQGMNTGELF
TRBV12-5	NA	TRBJ1-1	ASGLGGFTEAF
TRBV27	TRBD1	TRBJ1-2	ASSVTRQGGYGYT
TRBV5-1	NA	TRBJ1-1	ASSLAGRVNTEAF